This TCR beta chain was profiled in a study of shared clonotypes between healthy human individuals. The protocol was immunoSEQ multiplex PCR, while the TCRdb copy is restricted to in-frame clones and leaves out a portion. This table holds approximately 2,200,000 clones, about 93% found once. V shed 4 bases and J shed 6 bases, with 11 bases lying between them. Germline CDR1 is SGHDT and CDR2 is YYEEEE. There are 13 residues in the CDR3. The naive CD8 population came from CD45RO-negative cells selected for CCR7, without terminally differentiated effector memory CD45RA+ cells. The study drew its donors from healthy HIV-negative adults without recent acute infections or vaccinations. The sample holds one count of this clone. Its antigen is currently unknown. Findings and limits, study-wide: Some naive CD4 clonotypes, 5% to 5.5%, turned up in common across several donors.

The sequenced sample consisted of naive CD8+ T cells from PBMCs. The origin of this receptor is a man between 18 and 35 years old in good health. Some clones in this sample may be carry-over from other donors' samples. The chain recombines TRBV5-6 with TRBJ2-1; D uncertain. In DNA form, the CDR3 reads TGTGCCAGCAGCCTTGTCGGGTCCAATGAGCAGTTCTTC. Translated, it gives CASSLVGSNEQFF. The full variable domain, completed using reference TRBV5-6 and TRBJ2-1, is DAGVTQSPTHLIKTRGQQVTLRCSPKSGHDTVSWYQQALGQGPQFIFQYYEEEERQRGNFPDRFSGHQFPNYSSELNVNALLLGDSALYLCASSLVGSNEQFFGPGTRLTVL.